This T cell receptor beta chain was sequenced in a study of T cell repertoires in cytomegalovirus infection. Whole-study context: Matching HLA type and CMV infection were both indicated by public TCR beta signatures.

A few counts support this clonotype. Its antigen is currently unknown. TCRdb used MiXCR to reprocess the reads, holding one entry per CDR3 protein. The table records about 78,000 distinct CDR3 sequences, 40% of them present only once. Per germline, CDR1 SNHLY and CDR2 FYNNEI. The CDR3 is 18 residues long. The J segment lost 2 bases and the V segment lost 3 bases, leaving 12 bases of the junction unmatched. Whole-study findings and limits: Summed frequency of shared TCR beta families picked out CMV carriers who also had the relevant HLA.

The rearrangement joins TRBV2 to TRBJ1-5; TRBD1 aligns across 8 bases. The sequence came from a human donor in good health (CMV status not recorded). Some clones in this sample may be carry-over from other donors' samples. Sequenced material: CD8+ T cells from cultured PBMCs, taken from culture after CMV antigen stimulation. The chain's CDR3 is CASSDSRGLSLGNQPQHF. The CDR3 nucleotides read TGTGCCAGCAGTGATTCCAGGGGGCTTTCTCTGGGCAATCAGCCCCAGCATTTT.